The next 16 T cell receptor beta chains were all read from a single sample in a study of graft-versus-host responses after intestinal transplantation. TCRdb's table, derived via immunoSEQ multiplex PCR, lists solely in-frame clones and lacks some. The repertoire holds approximately 82,000 clones, with just under 95% as singletons. Antigens for these TCRs are unknown. This material consisted of unstimulated CD8+ T cells sorted from spleen or lymph node cells, taken before transplant. All receptors derive from a human donor who was the organ donor for an intestinal transplant.

The chain recombines TRBV7-9 with TRBJ1-1, with D unresolved. Trimming pared 4 bases from V and 1 base from J, leaving 13 bases between. This CDR3 is 15 amino acids long. Germline assignment: CDR1 SEHNR and CDR2 FQNEAQ (reference sequence). DNA for the CDR3: TGTGCCAGCAGCTCACAGCCGAACCCGAACACTGAAGCTTTCTTT. As protein: CASSSQPNPNTEAFF. The full variable domain, its missing parts supplied by reference TRBV7-9 and TRBJ1-1, is DTGVSQNPRHKITKRGQNVTFRCDPISEHNRLYWYRQTLGQGPEFLTYFQNEAQLEKSRLLSDRFSAERPKGSFSTLEIQRTEQGDSAMYLCASSSQPNPNTEAFFGQGTRLTVV.

The chain couples TRBV29-1 to TRBJ2-5; 8 nucleotides match TRBD2. V lost 3 bases and J lost 4; bases outside the gene matches: 1. Germline V gene data show CDR1 as SQVTM and CDR2 as ANQGSEA. This CDR3 is 12 amino acids long. The CDR3 DNA follows: TGCAGCGTTGATAGCGGGGTAGAGACCCAGTACTTC. This translates into CSVDSGVETQYF.

This rearrangement joins TRBV6-4 to TRBJ2-1, with TRBD2 identical over 9 bases. The germline V gene encodes CDR1 MRHNA and CDR2 SNTAGT. This CDR3 comprises 15 residues. With V trimmed by 7 bases and J by 5 bases, 9 bases remained unmatched. The CDR3 DNA is TGTGCCAGCATATCAGGTCGCGGGGGGGACAATGAGCAGTTCTTC. Translation: CASISGRGGDNEQFF.

The chain couples TRBV12-5 to TRBJ2-1; D may be TRBD2 (5 bases). Germline lookup yields CDR1 LGHNT and CDR2 FRNRAP. V lost 1 base and J lost 8, with 6 bases in between. This CDR3 contains 12 residues. As DNA, the CDR3 is TGTGCTAGTGGTTTGGGGGAGCATGAGCAGTTCTTC. This encodes CASGLGEHEQFF.

This chain joins TRBV13 and TRBJ2-2; the match to TRBD2 covers 15 bases. This CDR3 is 18 amino acids long. CDR1 is PRHDT and CDR2 is FYEKMQ in the germline V gene (reference sequence). Trimming at V came to 4 bases and at J to 3 bases, leaving 6 bases not matched to a gene. This CDR3 is CASSSGTSGGPDTGELFF. For the CDR3, the DNA is TGTGCCAGCAGCTCCGGGACTAGCGGGGGGCCGGACACCGGGGAGCTGTTTTTT.

The CDR3 is CASSEILAQQGALLEQYF. CDR3 bases: TGTGCCAGCAGTGAGATCTTAGCCCAACAGGGGGCCCTTTTGGAGCAGTACTTC. The chain combines TRBV6-1 with TRBJ2-7; the match to TRBD1 covers 9 bases. This CDR3 has 18 residues. CDR1 and CDR2 (germline): MNHNS, SASEGT. V gave up 3 bases and J gave up 7 bases; unmatched junction bases: 19.

This rearrangement joins TRBV19 to TRBJ2-1, with D maybe TRBD1 (6 bases). Per germline, CDR1 LNHDA and CDR2 SQIVND (reference sequence). This CDR3 has 15 residues. V was trimmed by 8 bases and J by 4 bases, leaving 18 bases between them. The chain's CDR3 is CASVQGSMLYNEQFF. CDR3 DNA sequence: TGTGCCAGTGTGCAGGGGTCCATGCTTTACAATGAGCAGTTCTTC.

The chain combines TRBV19 with TRBJ2-1; 14 bases line up with TRBD2. CDR3 length: 14 residues. The germline V gene encodes CDR1 LNHDA and CDR2 SQIVND (reference sequence). The ends lost 10 bases at V and 10 bases at J; junction bases unmatched: 9. The CDR3 here is CATKTSGGATEQFF. The DNA of the CDR3 is TGTGCCACTAAGACTAGCGGGGGGGCTACCGAGCAGTTCTTC.

The chain uses TRBV27 and TRBJ2-7, with D possibly matching TRBD1 (5 bases). Looked up from germline, CDR1 is MNHEY and CDR2 is SMNVEV (reference sequence). This CDR3 comprises 16 residues. V lost 0 bases and J 0 bases, leaving 12 bases between the germline ends. CDR3 amino acids: CASSLSVGDSSYEQYF. CDR3 coding DNA: TGTGCCAGCAGTTTATCAGTTGGCGACAGCTCCTACGAGCAGTACTTC.

This chain joins TRBV4-1 and TRBJ2-5, with a weak D call TRBD2 (6 bases). The CDR3 loop spans 14 amino acids. V shed 3 bases and J shed 4 bases, with 12 bases lying between them. The germline CDR1 and CDR2 sequences are MGHRA and YSYEKL. CDR3: CASSQGGRRETQYF. The CDR3 DNA follows: TGCGCCAGCAGCCAGGGGGGACGTCGAGAGACCCAGTACTTC.

V usage is TRBV19 and J usage is TRBJ2-2; a possible D gene is TRBD2 (7 bases). This CDR3 comprises 19 residues. The germline gives CDR1 LNHDA, CDR2 SQIVND (reference sequence). V lost 4 bases and J lost 4, with 25 bases in between. The chain's CDR3 is CASSTGSEVGGAPTGELFF. The CDR3 nucleotides are TGTGCCAGTAGTACTGGGAGTGAGGTAGGGGGGGCGCCCACCGGGGAGCTGTTTTTT.

The chain carries TRBV4-3 and TRBJ2-5, with 9 nucleotides matching TRBD2. The J segment lost 1 base and the V segment lost 0 bases, leaving 6 bases of the junction unmatched. The CDR3 is made up of 17 amino acids. Germline CDR1 reads LGHNA; CDR2 reads YSLEER. The CDR3: CASSQDWGLAGQETQYF. As DNA, the CDR3 is TGCGCCAGCAGCCAAGATTGGGGACTAGCCGGCCAAGAGACCCAGTACTTC.

The chain combines TRBV7-9 with TRBJ1-1, with TRBD1 identical over 7 bases. CDR3 length: 14 residues. The germline V gene encodes CDR1 SEHNR and CDR2 FQNEAQ (reference sequence). The J segment lost 1 base and the V segment lost 4 bases, leaving 3 bases of the junction unmatched. The CDR3 DNA follows: TGTGCCAGCAGCTCGACAGGGCAGAACACTGAAGCTTTCTTT. It encodes CASSSTGQNTEAFF.

The DNA of the CDR3 is TGTGCCAGTAGTCCTAGCGGGATCTACGAGCAGTACTTC. The encoded protein is CASSPSGIYEQYF. The genes are TRBV19 and TRBJ2-7; 9 positions agree with TRBD2. Germline assignment: CDR1 LNHDA and CDR2 SQIVND (reference sequence). The CDR3 is made up of 13 amino acids. The V segment lost 5 bases and the J segment 3 bases; nucleotides outside the gene matches: 2. The whole variable domain, filled in from reference TRBV19 and TRBJ2-7, reads DGGITQSPKYLFRKEGQNVTLSCEQNLNHDAMYWYRQDPGQGLRLIYYSQIVNDFQKGDIAEGYSVSREKKESFPLTVTSAQKNPTAFYLCASSPSGIYEQYFGPGTRLTVT.

The V gene is TRBV29-1, the J gene TRBJ1-2; 8 nucleotides line up with TRBD1. The CDR3 loop spans 13 amino acids. Germline CDR1 SQVTM, CDR2 ANQGSEA. V trimming: 6 bases; J trimming: 4 bases; junction bases outside the gene matches: 7. CDR3 sequence reads: CSVAGTGTYGYTF. The DNA for the CDR3 is TGCAGCGTCGCAGGGACAGGCACCTATGGCTACACCTTC.

The J gene is TRBJ2-4, the V gene TRBV5-6, with a weak D call TRBD1 (6 bases). Germline V gene lookup returns CDR1 SGHDT and CDR2 YYEEEE. Trimming cost V 1 base and J 1 base, with 6 bases left between them. CDR3 length: 14 residues. The CDR3 reads CASSLQGAKNIQYF. For the CDR3, the DNA is TGTGCCAGCAGCTTGCAGGGGGCCAAAAACATTCAGTACTTC. The full variable domain, its missing parts supplied by reference TRBV5-6 and TRBJ2-4, is DAGVTQSPTHLIKTRGQQVTLRCSPKSGHDTVSWYQQALGQGPQFIFQYYEEEERQRGNFPDRFSGHQFPNYSSELNVNALLLGDSALYLCASSLQGAKNIQYFGAGTRLSVL.